These T cell receptor beta chains were read from a single sample in a study of T-cell memory formation after mild COVID-19. In TCRdb, the 5' RACE reads were re-called with MiXCR into one record per CDR3 protein. The table lists hundreds of thousands of distinct CDR3 sequences, under 20% of them singletons. Sequenced sample: PBMCs or a T cell subset sorted from them (not recorded which). These receptor sequences come from a man aged 18 to 35 who had mild COVID-19 (a few samples of this study predate the infection). Cell type and time point are not known. The CDR3 runs from the conserved cysteine through the conserved F or W. The D gene is left open where the match is weak. A row's size may be missing; if present it is once, few, many or a size class.

V: TRBV5-6
J: TRBJ1-5
size: -
D: -
DNA: TGTGCCAGCAGCTTGAGGTCTGGTGCCCTGCCCCAGCATTTT
CDR3: CASSLRSGALPQHF

V: TRBV4-3
J: TRBJ2-7
size: few
D: TRBD2
DNA: TGCGCCAGCAGCCACAATCTAGCGGGGGGTGAGTGGGAGCAGTACTTC
CDR3: CASSHNLAGGEWEQYF

V: TRBV15
J: TRBJ2-5
size: -
D: -
DNA: TGTGCCACCAGCAGAGATCCACTGGGGGCGGAGACCCAGTACTTC
CDR3: CATSRDPLGAETQYF

V: TRBV7-2
J: TRBJ1-2
size: -
D: TRBD1
DNA: TGTGCCAGCAGCTTCGACAGGGGCTCCTATGGCTACACCTTC
CDR3: CASSFDRGSYGYTF

V: TRBV5-1
J: TRBJ1-5
size: -
D: -
DNA: TGCGCCAGCAGCTTTTCAGGCCCGCAGCCCCAGCATTTT
CDR3: CASSFSGPQPQHF

V: TRBV5-4
J: TRBJ2-3
size: -
D: TRBD2
DNA: TGTGCCAGCAGCACGGCTAGCGGAAGCACAGATACGCAGTATTTT
CDR3: CASSTASGSTDTQYF

V: TRBV24-1
J: TRBJ2-3
size: few
D: -
DNA: TGTGCCACCAGTGATCCCCTCAGTACAGATACGCAGTATTTT
CDR3: CATSDPLSTDTQYF

V: TRBV10-3
J: TRBJ2-1
size: -
D: -
DNA: TGTGCCATCGAGAGAAGGGGGTCCTACAATGAGCAGTTCTTC
CDR3: CAIERRGSYNEQFF

V: TRBV6-2/TRBV6-3
J: TRBJ1-5
size: -
D: -
DNA: TGTGCCAGCAGTTACTCGGCGGGGGTCAATCAGCCCCAGCATTTT
CDR3: CASSYSAGVNQPQHF

V: TRBV7-6
J: TRBJ2-1
size: few
D: -
DNA: TGTGCCAGCAGCTACCCCTACGGGACGGACAATGAGCAGTTCTTC
CDR3: CASSYPYGTDNEQFF

V: TRBV6-2/TRBV6-3
J: TRBJ2-7
size: -
D: -
DNA: TGTGCCAGCAGTTACGGGAACCCCTACGAGCAGTACTTC
CDR3: CASSYGNPYEQYF